The 11 T cell receptor beta chains below were found in one sample sequenced in a study of beta chain features in type 1 diabetes. Every isolated RNA sample was fully reverse transcribed, so sequencing captured expressed TCRB transcripts. Only in-frame clones appear in the TCRdb table, and some are missing; sequencing was by immunoSEQ multiplex PCR. The table has about 620,000 clones, 15% seen once; the top ten hold approximately 0.093%. Material for sequencing was naive CD4+ T cells from blood. The source of these receptors is a young man in good health.

The chain has TRBV7-6 and TRBJ1-2, with D possibly matching TRBD1 (5 bases). Trimming shortened V by 10 bases and J by 6 bases, and 12 bases separated the two germline ends. The CDR3 has 11 residues. Per germline, CDR1 SGHVS and CDR2 FNYEAQ. Written as DNA, the CDR3 is TGTGCCACTCAGGGTGCAAATGGCTACACCTTC. Its protein product is CATQGANGYTF.

Only a few counts were recorded for this clone. This sequence joins TRBV29-1 and TRBJ1-1; 9 nucleotides agree with TRBD1. Germline lookup yields CDR1 SQVTM and CDR2 ANQGSEA. The CDR3 contains 17 residues. Trimming cost V 6 bases and J 6 bases; bases outside gene matches: 20. CDR3 nucleotide sequence: TGCAGCGTCTCGGGGGATTACCTAGGGACAGGGCAAGCTGAAGCTTTCTTT. It codes for CSVSGDYLGTGQAEAFF.

This clone was counted only a few times. The chain recombines TRBV21-1 with TRBJ1-5; the tabulated D call, TRBD1, remains unverified against the DNA. TRBV21-1 is annotated as a pseudogene. The CDR3 runs to 18 residues. In nucleotides, the CDR3 is TGTGCCAGCAGCCACAGGGCTGTTTGGGCCCCTAGCAATCAGCCCCAGCATTTT. The encoded protein is CASSHRAVWAPSNQPQHF.

The V and J genes are TRBV27 and TRBJ1-5; the D gene is possibly TRBD1 (5 bases). The germline V and J ends were trimmed by 3 bases and 6 bases, with 12 bases remaining between them. This CDR3 is built from 14 residues. Germline V lookup: CDR1 MNHEY, CDR2 SMNVEV (reference sequence). This CDR3 is CASSFSGGRQPQHF. For the CDR3, the DNA is TGTGCCAGCAGTTTCTCGGGGGGACGTCAGCCCCAGCATTTT.

The J gene is TRBJ2-7, the V gene TRBV5-1; D is possibly TRBD2 (5 bases). The CDR3 has 15 residues. V was pared by 4 bases and J by 7 bases, with 21 bases between. Germline loops: CDR1 SGHRS, CDR2 YFSETQ. In DNA, the CDR3 is TGCGCCAGCAGCCAGACGCTACAGACGAGCGGTGAGCAGTACTTC. Residues: CASSQTLQTSGEQYF. Drawing the rest from reference TRBV5-1 and TRBJ2-7, the complete variable domain is KAGVTQTPRYLIKTRGQQVTLSCSPISGHRSVSWYQQTPGQGLQFLFEYFSETQRNKGNFPGRFSGRQFSNSRSEMNVSTLELGDSALYLCASSQTLQTSGEQYFGPGTRLTVT.

The V call is TRBV7-2, the J call TRBJ2-1, with a tentative D call TRBD2 (6 bases). Germline V CDR1 and CDR2: SGHTA, FQGNSA. V was trimmed by 2 bases and J by 5 bases, leaving 10 bases between them. The CDR3 totals 14 residues. The CDR3 loop reads CASSLRGGNNEQFF. CDR3 coding DNA: TGTGCCAGCAGCTTACGTGGGGGGAACAATGAGCAGTTCTTC. Supplemented by reference TRBV7-2 and TRBJ2-1, the full variable domain reads GAGVSQSPSNKVTEKGKDVELRCDPISGHTALYWYRQSLGQGLEFLIYFQGNSAPDKSGLPSDRFSAERTGGSVSTLTIQRTQQEDSAVYLCASSLRGGNNEQFFGPGTRLTVL.

The V call is TRBV5-1, the J call TRBJ2-1; no reliable D call. CDR3 size: 13 residues. Germline V lookup: CDR1 SGHRS, CDR2 YFSETQ. Deletions cut 0 bases from V and 5 bases from J, with 6 bases between. The CDR3 loop is CASSLVAHNEQFF. Written as DNA, the CDR3 is TGCGCCAGCAGCTTGGTGGCCCACAATGAGCAGTTCTTC.

The chain couples TRBV7-2 to TRBJ1-5; 9 nucleotides agree with TRBD1. This CDR3 is 16 amino acids long. V lost 4 bases to trimming and J lost 4 bases; unmatched junction nucleotides: 8. CDR1 SGHTA and CDR2 FQGNSA come from the germline V gene. The CDR3 nucleotides are TGTGCCAGCAGCTCCGCCGGGACAGGGACGAATCAGCCCCAGCATTTT. Amino acid sequence: CASSSAGTGTNQPQHF.

CDR3 loop: CASSPRYSEPGQAIQYF. CDR3 nucleotides: TGTGCCAGCAGCCCACGATACTCAGAACCCGGACAGGCCATACAGTACTTC. The V and J genes are TRBV7-9 and TRBJ2-7; TRBD1 matches 7 bases. The germline V gene encodes CDR1 SEHNR and CDR2 FQNEAQ (reference sequence). With 5 bases clipped from V and 10 bases from J, the junction kept 23 bases outside the gene matches. The CDR3 totals 17 residues.

The chain joins TRBV10-3 to TRBJ2-5, with D possibly TRBD1 on 5 matching bases. The V gene lost 4 bases and the J gene lost 1 base, with 10 bases spanning the gap. Germline CDR1 reads ENHRY; CDR2 reads SYGVKD. The CDR3 covers 14 residues. The CDR3 DNA reads as TGTGCCATCAGTGGGCAAGGGGCCCAAGAGACCCAGTACTTC. It translates to CAISGQGAQETQYF.

The V and J genes are TRBV7-2 and TRBJ2-5; D may be TRBD1 (5 bases). The germline CDR1 and CDR2 sequences are SGHTA and FQGNSA. The CDR3 runs to 13 residues. The ends were cut back, 5 bases at V and 1 base at J, with 8 bases in the middle. CDR3 in DNA: TGTGCCAGCAGCGGCAGGGCCCAAGAGACCCAGTACTTC. Translated: CASSGRAQETQYF.